The present TCR beta chain was sequenced within a study of T-cell memory formation after mild COVID-19. About the research overall: Among the donors, TCR clusters were largely specific to each donor.

Study-level points and caveats: From day 15 to 85, contracting clones were balanced between CD4 and CD8, whereas later expanders leaned toward CD4+. There were some responding clones in pre-infection memory, which suggested that cross-reactive memory had joined.

Notes on this clonotype: What it binds is not known.

5'RACE primed at constant segments yielded TCR alpha and TCR beta cDNA libraries bearing sample barcodes and UMIs. MiXCR was run by TCRdb on the 5' RACE reads, yielding one entry per CDR3 protein. The sample holds 75,000 to 95,000 distinct CDR3 sequences, 10% to 15% seen once. CDR3 size: 14 residues. V lost 0 bases and J lost 4, with 10 bases in between. Germline assignment: CDR1 SGDLS and CDR2 YYNGEE. Sequenced: PBMCs or a T cell subset sorted from them (not recorded which). The V and J genes are TRBV9 and TRBJ1-1, with D maybe TRBD1 (5 bases). This TCR came from an adult woman who had mild COVID-19 (a few samples of this study predate the infection). Cell type and time point are not known. The CDR3 region is CASSVVEGPTEAFF. The CDR3 DNA follows: TGTGCCAGCAGCGTAGTCGAGGGACCCACTGAAGCTTTCTTT.